The clone carrying this T cell receptor (beta chain) showed up just a few times. No antigen is known for it. The CDR3 extends over 14 amino acids. CDR1 and CDR2 from the germline V gene are MNHEY and SVGAGI. V lost 5 bases and J 4 bases, leaving 12 bases between the germline ends. Sequencing used immunoSEQ multiplex PCR; TCRdb keeps in-frame clones, though not all of them. Of tens of thousands of clones in the sample, almost 85% are singletons; the top ten hold roughly 13%. The data are from a study of T cells in localized non-small cell lung cancer. The study, taken as a whole, reports: Adjacent uninvolved lung tissue had the highest T cell clonality, exceeding tumor. Prolonged overall survival went with higher T cell density in the blood.

The chain uses TRBV6-5 and TRBJ1-5, with D possibly matching TRBD1 (6 bases). The input for sequencing was peripheral blood, taken before any cancer treatment. This TCR was sampled from a female donor older than 55 with stage I lung adenocarcinoma. The CDR3, as DNA: TGTGCCAGCAGTACCCGGGACACTAATCAGCCCCAGCATTTT. Translating gives CASSTRDTNQPQHF.